The clone carrying this T cell receptor (beta chain) was picked up a small number of times. Antigen specificity is unknown. The sample is drawn from a study of glioma-infiltrating T cells. Whole-study findings and limits: Very few CDR3 sequences were shared between tissue and blood. Non-neoplastic patients had below-expected tissue-blood divergence, while all gliomas exceeded expectation.

Amplification of TCR alpha and beta CDR3 regions from RNA used iRepertoire nested multiplex PCR. For one-step reverse transcription and amplification, 100-400 ng of tissue mRNA or PBMC total RNA was used. One entry per CDR3 protein results from TCRdb running MiXCR on the multiplex PCR reads. In the table there are over 130,000 distinct CDR3 sequences, approximately 40% of which are singletons. Sequencing was done on a sample of glioma tissue, nonneoplastic brain tissue, or PBMCs (not recorded which). This TCR derives from a human donor with low-grade glioma or glioblastoma, undergoing nonglioma brain surgery, or in good health (not recorded which).

CDR3 sequence: CSAPGQINYGYTF. The CDR3 nucleotides read TGCAGTGCTCCCGGACAGATTAACTATGGCTACACCTTC. The rearrangement uses TRBV20-1 and TRBJ1-2; perhaps TRBD1 as D (6 bases). V was clipped by 5 bases and J by 1 base, with 11 bases between them. CDR1 is DFQATT, CDR2 SNEGSKA, per germline (reference sequence). This CDR3 contains 13 residues.